Each of the 29 T cell receptor beta chains below was sequenced from the same sample in a study of T cells in Graves' hyperthyroidism and ophthalmopathy. RNA transcripts were the template for amplifying TCR beta CDR3 regions. First-round RT-PCR targeting the TCR CDR3 was performed with the HTBI primer set. TCRdb re-derived calls from the multiplex PCR reads in MiXCR, one entry per CDR3 protein. This sample has 300,000 to 450,000 distinct CDR3 sequences, with approximately 14% found just once. Sequenced sample: blood. All receptors derive from a woman aged 60-75 years with Graves' hyperthyroidism.

This clonotype was seen many times. The chain joins TRBV28 to TRBJ2-7; TRBD1 matches 8 bases. The germline CDR1 and CDR2 sequences are MDHEN and SYDVKM. The CDR3 is 17 amino acids. Trimming cost V 6 bases and J 6 bases; bases outside gene matches: 19. CDR3 nucleotides: TGTGCCAGCAGCCCACCAAAAATCGGACAGGGCCTCCGCGAGCAGTACTTC. It encodes CASSPPKIGQGLREQYF.

This clonotype was seen at least ten times. V and J are TRBV20-1 and TRBJ2-1, with 7 nucleotides matching TRBD2. Germline V gene sequence: CDR1 DFQATT, CDR2 SNEGSKA (reference sequence). This CDR3 comprises 14 residues. With V trimmed by 0 bases and J by 6 bases, 5 bases remained unmatched. CDR3 bases: TGCAGTGCTAGAGACGGCGGGAGTTCCAATGAGCAGTTCTTC. As protein: CSARDGGSSNEQFF.

This clonotype was seen more than once but under ten times. The chain has TRBV19 and TRBJ2-7; 8 bases are shared with TRBD2. The V segment lost 1 base and the J segment 0 bases; nucleotides outside the gene matches: 2. Germline CDR1 LNHDA, CDR2 SQIVND (reference sequence). The CDR3 has 15 residues. This CDR3 is CASSIGSGSSYEQYF. In DNA form, the CDR3 reads TGTGCCAGTAGTATAGGAAGCGGGAGCTCCTACGAGCAGTACTTC.

This clonotype was counted ten times or more. The chain combines TRBV10-3 with TRBJ1-1, with a tentative D call TRBD1 (5 bases). Trimming took 7 bases from V and 1 from J, leaving 16 bases between them. The CDR3 extends over 15 amino acids. Germline CDR1 is ENHRY and CDR2 is SYGVKD. Written as DNA, the CDR3 is TGTGCCATCACCGGGACCAAAGGGGAGAACACTGAAGCTTTCTTT. Protein product: CAITGTKGENTEAFF.

At least ten counts were recorded for this clonotype. V usage is TRBV6-5 and J usage is TRBJ2-1, with 10 bases fitting TRBD2. The germline V gene has CDR1 MNHEY and CDR2 SVGAGI. V shed 0 bases and J 1 base; nucleotides not matched to a gene: 0. The CDR3 covers 16 residues. The DNA for the CDR3 is TGTGCCAGCAGTTACTCGACTAGCGGGTCCTACAATGAGCAGTTCTTC. Its translation: CASSYSTSGSYNEQFF.

Many counts were recorded for this clonotype. This chain links TRBV4-1 with TRBJ2-1; D call uncertain. Germline CDR1 reads MGHRA; CDR2 reads YSYEKL. V shed 0 bases and J shed 0 bases, with 6 bases lying between them. The CDR3 extends over 15 amino acids. Here the CDR3 reads CASSQDAFSYNEQFF. The CDR3 DNA sequence: TGCGCCAGCAGCCAAGACGCATTCTCCTACAATGAGCAGTTCTTC.

The table lists this clonotype with many counts. V is TRBV5-1 and J is TRBJ2-3; no clear D gene. The CDR3 is 12 residues long. The V gene's germline CDR1 is SGHRS and CDR2 YFSETQ. Trimming stripped 4 bases from V and 6 bases from J, with 9 bases between. CDR3 coding DNA: TGCGCCAGCAGCCTACTCTCGGATACGCAGTATTTT. It specifies CASSLLSDTQYF.

This clonotype occurred many times. The chain couples TRBV2 to TRBJ2-1; TRBD2 matches at 8 bases. Losses at the gene ends were 3 bases for V and 4 bases for J; bases not matched to a gene: 5. Germline V gives CDR1 SNHLY, CDR2 FYNNEI. This CDR3 spans 15 amino acids. CDR3 residues: CASSETSVTYNEQFF. CDR3 nucleotides: TGTGCCAGCAGTGAGACTAGCGTCACGTACAATGAGCAGTTCTTC.

The sample holds one count of this clonotype. A read error is possible here, since a much larger clone lies one base away. The chain links TRBV20-1 to TRBJ1-2, with TRBD1 matching over 9 bases. Germline CDR1 DFQATT, CDR2 SNEGSKA (reference sequence). The trim removed 0 bases at V and 7 bases at J, leaving 6 bases unmatched. The CDR3 is made up of 14 amino acids. Here the CDR3 reads CSARDWDRDCGYTF. CDR3 DNA sequence: TGCAGTGCTAGAGATTGGGACAGGGATTGTGGCTACACCTTC.

The gene calls are TRBV6-5 and TRBJ2-7; D tentatively reads TRBD1 or TRBD2 (5 bases each). This CDR3 contains 15 residues. Trimming stripped 0 bases from V and 2 bases from J, with 11 bases between. Germline V CDR1 and CDR2: MNHEY, SVGAGI. The CDR3 DNA is TGTGCCAGCAGTTACTCGGGGGAGAATACCTACGAGCAGTACTTC. It yields the protein CASSYSGENTYEQYF.

The chain employs TRBV13 and TRBJ2-7; TRBD1 matches 7 bases. V dropped 0 bases and J dropped 0; count of bases not matched to a gene: 2. Germline V gene data show CDR1 as PRHDT and CDR2 as FYEKMQ (reference sequence). The CDR3 consists of 15 residues. In nucleotides, the CDR3 is TGTGCCAGCAGCTTAGGGACAGGGTACTCCTACGAGCAGTACTTC. It translates to CASSLGTGYSYEQYF.

V usage is TRBV28 and J usage is TRBJ1-5, with TRBD1 matching 8 bases. The trim removed 7 bases at V and 5 bases at J, leaving 4 bases unmatched. CDR1 and CDR2 (germline): MDHEN, SYDVKM. The CDR3 loop spans 13 amino acids. The CDR3 sequence: CASTDRGHQPQHF. CDR3 nucleotides: TGTGCCAGCACAGACAGGGGACATCAGCCCCAGCATTTT.

This clonotype was recorded at least ten times. V gene TRBV2 combines with J gene TRBJ2-7, with no clear D. Germline V CDR1 and CDR2: SNHLY, FYNNEI. The CDR3 runs 13 residues. The V and J ends lost 2 bases and 4 bases respectively, with 9 bases between them. The CDR3 sequence is CASSEKAQYEQYF. In DNA form, the CDR3 reads TGTGCCAGCAGTGAAAAGGCCCAGTACGAGCAGTACTTC.

The chain combines TRBV3-1 with TRBJ2-1; D is perhaps TRBD1 (5 bases). Germline lookup yields CDR1 LGHDT and CDR2 YNNKEL (reference sequence). Trimming shortened V by 0 bases and J by 6 bases, and 12 bases separated the two germline ends. The CDR3 is made up of 15 amino acids. CDR3 in amino acids: CASSQEGQGRNEQFF. CDR3 bases: TGTGCCAGCAGCCAAGAGGGGCAGGGCCGCAATGAGCAGTTCTTC.

This clonotype was picked up many times. The V call is TRBV28, the J call TRBJ2-7; D may match TRBD1 or TRBD2 (5 bases each). The V gene lost 8 bases and the J gene lost 3 bases, with 14 bases spanning the gap. Germline assignment: CDR1 MDHEN and CDR2 SYDVKM. This CDR3 has 13 amino acids. The CDR3 DNA reads TGTGCCAGCGGACCCTCAGGGAGCTACGAGCAGTACTTC. Its translation is CASGPSGSYEQYF. The full variable domain, completed using reference TRBV28 and TRBJ2-7, is DVKVTQSSRYLVKRTGEKVFLECVQDMDHENMFWYRQDPGLGLRLIYFSYDVKMKEKGDIPEGYSVSREKKERFSLILESASTNQTSMYLCASGPSGSYEQYFGPGTRLTVT.

This clonotype was counted at least ten times. CDR3 coding DNA: TGTGCCAGCAGCCCGACGGGGCGGGAATACAATGAGCAGTTCTTC. It encodes CASSPTGREYNEQFF. The rearrangement uses TRBV6-1 and TRBJ2-1; tentative D call: TRBD2 (6 bases). CDR3 size: 15 residues. Trimming stripped 6 bases from V and 4 bases from J, with 16 bases between. CDR1 and CDR2 (germline): MNHNS, SASEGT.

In its sample, this clonotype was seen many times. The chain combines TRBV24-1 with TRBJ2-1, with a weak D call TRBD1 (6 bases). CDR3 length: 13 amino acids. Trimming pared 10 bases from V and 0 bases from J, leaving 9 bases between. Germline values: CDR1 KGHDR, CDR2 SFDVKD. The CDR3 DNA sequence: TGTGCCACTCAACAGGGCTCCTACAATGAGCAGTTCTTC. It specifies CATQQGSYNEQFF.

This clonotype was counted between two and nine times. The chain carries TRBV6-5 and TRBJ1-2; D unclear. V was clipped by 1 base and J by 0 bases, with 27 bases between them. CDR3 length equals 21 residues. In germline, CDR1 is MNHEY, CDR2 SVGAGI. CDR3 sequence: CASSYYPIRAAPGISNYGYTF. The CDR3 DNA is TGTGCCAGCAGTTACTACCCCATCAGAGCGGCACCGGGGATTTCTAACTATGGCTACACCTTC.

This clonotype has at least ten counts. The DNA for the CDR3 is TGTGCCAGCAGCTCCAGACTCGGGGGGGCAACTAATGAAAAACTGTTTTTT. Translated: CASSSRLGGATNEKLFF. The chain has TRBV7-9 and TRBJ1-4; D possibly corresponds to TRBD1 (5 bases). Germline CDR1 SEHNR, CDR2 FQNEAQ (reference sequence). This CDR3 is 17 amino acids long. V was cut by 4 bases and J by 0 bases, with 15 bases left in between.

The rearrangement links TRBV6-1 to TRBJ2-2; D is unresolved. CDR1 and CDR2 (germline): MNHNS, SASEGT. Trimming shortened V by 8 bases and J by 6 bases, and 7 bases separated the two germline ends. CDR3 length equals 11 residues. The CDR3 nucleotides read TGTGCCAGCGCGGTTTCCGGGGAGCTGTTTTTT. Translated, it gives CASAVSGELFF.

Regarding this clonotype: This sequence may be a read error, since a much larger clone differs from it by one base. The final CDR3 position lacks the conserved phenylalanine or tryptophan, pointing to a likely read error. The CDR3 nucleotides read TGTGCCTGGTTACAGCAAAACATTCAGTACTGC. Its translation is CAWLQQNIQYC. The J gene is TRBJ2-4, the V gene TRBV30; D unclear. The CDR3 is 11 amino acids. The germline V and J ends were trimmed by 5 bases and 5 bases, with 7 bases remaining between them. Germline lookup yields CDR1 GTSNPN and CDR2 SVGIG (reference sequence).

This clonotype has at least ten counts. The chain links TRBV7-2 to TRBJ2-1; 9 nucleotides align to TRBD2. The CDR3 sequence is 17 residues long. Trimming cost V 3 bases and J 0 bases; bases outside gene matches: 6. Germline V gene sequence: CDR1 SGHTA, CDR2 FQGNSA. The CDR3 is CASSFLLAGLSYNEQFF. CDR3 DNA sequence: TGTGCCAGCAGCTTTCTCCTAGCGGGACTCTCCTACAATGAGCAGTTCTTC.

This clonotype was seen ten or more times. The CDR3 here is CASSLERGFTGELFF. CDR3 in DNA: TGTGCCAGCAGTTTAGAAAGGGGGTTCACCGGGGAGCTGTTTTTT. The chain links TRBV12-3 or TRBV12-4 to TRBJ2-2; D is perhaps TRBD1 (6 bases). There are 15 residues in the CDR3. Trimming stripped 1 base from V and 4 bases from J, with 10 bases between.

This clonotype has at least ten counts. V and J are TRBV3-1 and TRBJ2-7, with TRBD2 identical over 9 bases. The length of the CDR3 is 16 residues. J gave up 3 bases and V 0 bases, and 6 bases lay outside the gene matches. The V gene's germline CDR1 is LGHDT and CDR2 YNNKEL (reference sequence). Here the CDR3 DNA reads TGTGCCAGCAGCCAAGATCAGCTAGCGGGATACTACGAGCAGTACTTC. Residues: CASSQDQLAGYYEQYF.

The chain joins TRBV20-1 to TRBJ2-7; 7 bases map to TRBD2. The CDR3 contains 15 residues. The ends lost 5 bases at V and 3 bases at J; junction bases unmatched: 13. CDR1 DFQATT and CDR2 SNEGSKA come from the germline V gene (reference sequence). CDR3 sequence (DNA): TGCAGTGCTTCTCCTTTATTAGCGGGTTTCTACGAGCAGTACTTC. Translating it yields CSASPLLAGFYEQYF.

At least ten counts were recorded for this clonotype. The chain combines TRBV3-1 with TRBJ2-3, with TRBD2 matching over 7 bases. V shed 3 bases and J 2 bases; nucleotides not matched to a gene: 5. The CDR3 is 15 amino acids. The germline V gene encodes CDR1 LGHDT and CDR2 YNNKEL (reference sequence). This CDR3 reads CASSQDTSATDTQYF. The CDR3 DNA sequence: TGTGCCAGCAGCCAGGATACTAGCGCCACAGATACGCAGTATTTT.

This clonotype was seen at least ten times. The V gene is TRBV7-9, the J gene TRBJ2-3; D uncertain. The CDR3 sequence is 13 residues long. The ends were cut back, 5 bases at V and 2 bases at J, with 8 bases in the middle. Germline CDR1 and CDR2: SEHNR and FQNEAQ (reference sequence). Here the CDR3 DNA reads TGTGCCAGCAGCCCCGCAGCCACAGATACGCAGTATTTT. Protein sequence: CASSPAATDTQYF. The full variable domain, completed using reference TRBV7-9 and TRBJ2-3, is DTGVSQNPRHKITKRGQNVTFRCDPISEHNRLYWYRQTLGQGPEFLTYFQNEAQLEKSRLLSDRFSAERPKGSFSTLEIQRTEQGDSAMYLCASSPAATDTQYFGPGTRLTVL.

This clonotype was seen more than once but under ten times. This sequence joins TRBV5-5 and TRBJ1-5; D is perhaps TRBD1 (5 bases). Germline V CDR1 and CDR2: SGHKS, YYEKEE (reference sequence). V lost 2 bases, J lost 4 bases, and 13 bases lay in between. This CDR3 is built from 15 residues. CDR3 DNA: TGTGCCAGCAGCTTCCTGGGGGACGTAAATCAGCCCCAGCATTTT. It codes for CASSFLGDVNQPQHF.

The CDR3: CASSVFLAGGTDTQYF. The CDR3 nucleotides read TGTGCCAGCAGCGTTTTTTTAGCGGGTGGCACAGATACGCAGTATTTT. The V gene is TRBV9, the J gene TRBJ2-3; 7 bases match TRBD2. The CDR3 loop spans 16 amino acids. Germline CDR1 SGDLS, CDR2 YYNGEE. The V segment lost 2 bases and the J segment 1 base; nucleotides outside the gene matches: 7.